Shown below are 21 T cell receptor beta chains from a single sample sequenced in a study of blood T cell repertoires in COVID-19. The protocol was immunoSEQ multiplex PCR, while the TCRdb copy is restricted to in-frame clones and leaves out a portion. Seen here are about 160,000 clones, over 70% observed once, and the top ten hold approximately 2.6%. Specimen: peripheral blood. The receptors shown here come from a man aged 70 or older with acute or convalescent COVID-19.

The J gene is TRBJ1-1, the V gene TRBV5-6, with a weak D call TRBD1 (6 bases). CDR1 is SGHDT and CDR2 is YYEEEE in the germline V gene. Trimming left V 4 bases short and J 3 bases short, with 13 bases between. This CDR3 region has 14 residues. In DNA, the CDR3 is TGTGCCAGCAGCGAGGGACAAGGCCACACTGAAGCTTTCTTT. Amino acids: CASSEGQGHTEAFF.

The rearrangement uses TRBV12-2 and TRBJ2-7; the table names TRBD2, a call not compared with the DNA. TRBV12-2 is a listed pseudogene. CDR3 length equals 17 residues. CDR3 coding DNA: TGTGCAAGTCGCTTAGTGCTAGCGGGCCGGACGGAGTACGAGCAGTACTTC. This translates into CASRLVLAGRTEYEQYF.

V gene TRBV11-2 combines with J gene TRBJ2-1, with TRBD2 matching 12 bases. The V gene end was trimmed by 5 bases and the J gene end by 2 bases; junction bases not matched to a gene: 7. Germline V gives CDR1 SGHAT, CDR2 FQNNGV. There are 17 residues in the CDR3. The CDR3 nucleotides read TGTGCCAGCAGCCTGAGGACTAGCGGGGATACCTACAATGAGCAGTTCTTC. Translating it yields CASSLRTSGDTYNEQFF.

This rearrangement joins TRBV11-2 to TRBJ1-1; D may be TRBD1 (5 bases). CDR1 and CDR2 from the germline V gene are SGHAT and FQNNGV. This CDR3 region has 14 residues. Trimming shortened V by 3 bases and J by 1 base, and 9 bases separated the two germline ends. The CDR3 loop is CASSLRTTNTEAFF. Written as DNA, the CDR3 is TGTGCCAGCAGCTTGAGGACAACGAACACTGAAGCTTTCTTT.

This chain links TRBV5-4 with TRBJ2-6, with 7 nucleotides matching TRBD1. CDR1 and CDR2 from the germline V gene are SGHNT and YYREEE (reference sequence). Trimming removed 0 bases from V and 0 bases from J; junction bases left unmatched: 6. CDR3 length: 18 amino acids. The CDR3 loop is CASSLGGTVLSGANVLTF. DNA for the CDR3: TGTGCCAGCAGCTTGGGTGGGACAGTCCTCTCTGGGGCCAACGTCCTGACTTTC. The complete variable domain, with remaining parts taken from reference TRBV5-4 and TRBJ2-6, reads ETGVTQSPTHLIKTRGQQVTLRCSSQSGHNTVSWYQQALGQGPQFIFQYYREEENGRGNFPPRFSGLQFPNYSSELNVNALELDDSALYLCASSLGGTVLSGANVLTFGAGSRLTVL.

The chain recombines TRBV11-3 with TRBJ2-1, with TRBD2 matching over 11 bases. The CDR3 contains 15 residues. Germline-derived CDR1 and CDR2 are SGHNT and YENEEA. The V and J ends lost 5 bases and 8 bases, in that order; junction bases with no gene match: 8. The CDR3 DNA reads as TGTGCCAGCAGCGGCCTAGCGGGAGGAAGCTATGAGCAGTTCTTC. Translation gives CASSGLAGGSYEQFF. Filled out from reference TRBV11-3 and TRBJ2-1, the complete variable domain reads EAGVVQSPRYKIIEKKQPVAFWCNPISGHNTLYWYLQNLGQGPELLIRYENEEAVDDSQLPKDRFSAERLKGVDSTLKIQPAELGDSAVYLCASSGLAGGSYEQFFGPGTRLTVL.

V is TRBV19 and J is TRBJ2-1; 8 nucleotides line up with TRBD1. The length of the CDR3 is 14 residues. Germline CDR1 is LNHDA and CDR2 is SQIVND (reference sequence). Trimming took 5 bases from V and 6 from J; bases not matched to a gene: 6. CDR3 DNA: TGTGCCAGTAGTGTATTGACAGGGGTCAATGAGCAGTTCTTC. This translates into CASSVLTGVNEQFF.

The V gene is TRBV18, the J gene TRBJ2-1, with 11 bases lining up with TRBD1. Germline CDR1 is KGHSH and CDR2 is LQKENI. V was clipped by 2 bases and J by 6 bases; unmatched bases: 3. This CDR3 spans 15 amino acids. CDR3 sequence: CASSPIGQGANEQFF. The CDR3 nucleotides are TGTGCCAGCTCACCAATCGGACAGGGGGCCAATGAGCAGTTCTTC.

The rearrangement uses TRBV9 and TRBJ1-6; D gene uncertain. Germline loops: CDR1 SGDLS, CDR2 YYNGEE. Trimming took 0 bases from V and 5 from J, leaving 9 bases between them. This CDR3 region has 15 residues. The CDR3 here is CASSVVPEHNSPLHF. CDR3 bases: TGTGCCAGCAGCGTAGTTCCGGAGCATAATTCACCCCTCCACTTT. Supplemented by reference TRBV9 and TRBJ1-6, the full variable domain reads DSGVTQTPKHLITATGQRVTLRCSPRSGDLSVYWYQQSLDQGLQFLIQYYNGEERAKGNILERFSAQQFPDLHSELNLSSLELGDSALYFCASSVVPEHNSPLHFGNGTRLTVT.

Concerning this clone: The sample holds other DNA sequences that translate to the same CDR3. V and J are TRBV11-3 and TRBJ2-1; 11 positions match TRBD2. Germline CDR1 and CDR2: SGHNT and YENEEA. The length of the CDR3 is 15 residues. Trimming cost V 1 base and J 7 bases; bases outside gene matches: 3. CDR3 in amino acids: CASSLVAGGLNEQFF. As DNA, the CDR3 is TGTGCCAGCAGCTTAGTAGCGGGAGGGTTGAATGAGCAGTTCTTC.

The chain uses TRBV18 and TRBJ1-1; D is unclear. The CDR3 has 14 amino acids. V lost 3 bases to trimming and J lost 0 bases, with 8 bases between them. Per the germline V gene, CDR1 is KGHSH and CDR2 is LQKENI. CDR3 sequence: CASSPGRVNTEAFF. In DNA, the CDR3 is TGTGCCAGCTCACCCGGGCGGGTGAACACTGAAGCTTTCTTT.

The count of this clone is one. This rearrangement joins TRBV6-5 to TRBJ1-1; no clear D gene. The germline gives CDR1 MNHEY, CDR2 SVGAGI. V was pared by 6 bases and J by 4 bases, with 6 bases between. CDR3 length: 11 amino acids. CDR3 protein: CASSWLTEAFF. The CDR3 DNA reads TGTGCCAGCAGCTGGCTCACTGAAGCTTTCTTT.

This sequence joins TRBV4-1 and TRBJ2-3, with TRBD2 identical over 9 bases. The germline CDR1 and CDR2 sequences are MGHRA and YSYEKL. This CDR3 comprises 18 residues. V lost 1 base to trimming and J lost 1 base; unmatched junction nucleotides: 9. The CDR3 DNA is TGCGCCAGCAGCCAAGCTCATGGCGCGGGGGGGGGCACAGATACGCAGTATTTT. Protein product: CASSQAHGAGGGTDTQYF.

The V and J genes are TRBV6-2 or TRBV6-3 and TRBJ1-2; TRBD1 might be the D (6 bases). The length of the CDR3 is 14 residues. Germline assignment: CDR1 MNHEY and CDR2 SVGEGT. The V end lost 2 bases, the J end lost 7 bases, and 14 bases lay between the germline ends. The CDR3 protein is CASSYLLGAGGYTF. Here the CDR3 DNA reads TGTGCCAGCAGTTACCTTTTGGGGGCAGGTGGCTACACCTTC.

The chain links TRBV15 to TRBJ2-5; 8 bases are shared with TRBD2. The CDR3 length is 16 residues. J was trimmed by 3 bases and V by 3 bases; bases with no gene match: 9. Per the germline V gene, CDR1 is LNHNV and CDR2 is YYDKDF (reference sequence). CDR3 bases: TGTGCCACCAGCAGTGAGTGGCGGGGGGCCGAAGAGACCCAGTACTTC. Translated, it gives CATSSEWRGAEETQYF.

The J gene is TRBJ2-7, the V gene TRBV7-8; 8 bases are shared with TRBD1. CDR1 is SGHVS, CDR2 FQNEAQ, per germline. The junction had 7 bases not matched to a gene; V was cut back by 5 bases and J by 1 base. CDR3 length: 15 amino acids. CDR3 in DNA: TGTGCCAGCAGCACACAGGGGGTGACTTCCTACGAGCAGTACTTC. Encoded protein: CASSTQGVTSYEQYF. The full variable domain, completed using reference TRBV7-8 and TRBJ2-7, is GAGVSQSPRYKVAKRGQDVALRCDPISGHVSLFWYQQALGQGPEFLTYFQNEAQLDKSGLPSDRFFAERPEGSVSTLKIQRTQQEDSAVYLCASSTQGVTSYEQYFGPGTRLTVT.

The chain uses TRBV9 and TRBJ1-1, with TRBD1 identical over 8 bases. Germline V gene data show CDR1 as SGDLS and CDR2 as YYNGEE. The CDR3 spans 15 residues. V shed 0 bases, J shed 5 bases, and the junction held 6 bases outside the gene matches. The CDR3 sequence is CASSVGTDRETEAFF. In DNA, the CDR3 is TGTGCCAGCAGCGTAGGGACGGACAGGGAGACTGAAGCTTTCTTT.

The chain employs TRBV6-6 and TRBJ1-2; D remains ambiguous. The germline gives CDR1 MNHNY, CDR2 SVGAGI (reference sequence). Trimming stripped 5 bases from V and 7 bases from J, with 8 bases between. The CDR3 extends over 11 amino acids. The CDR3 DNA is TGTGCCAGCAGTCCCCCGGGTGGCTACACCTTC. Amino acids: CASSPPGGYTF.

There are a few counts of this clone. The chain combines TRBV7-2 with TRBJ1-2, with 7 bases aligning to TRBD1. Germline CDR1 is SGHTA and CDR2 is FQGNSA. The CDR3 runs 14 residues. V dropped 6 bases and J dropped 4; count of bases not matched to a gene: 8. CDR3 sequence reads: CASRREGDSYGYTF. The CDR3 region has the DNA TGTGCCAGCAGGCGAGAGGGGGACAGCTATGGCTACACCTTC.

The chain joins TRBV24-1 to TRBJ2-1, with TRBD2 identical over 10 bases. This CDR3 spans 16 amino acids. The V gene end was trimmed by 1 base and the J gene end by 8 bases; junction bases not matched to a gene: 7. CDR1 and CDR2 from the germline V gene are KGHDR and SFDVKD. The CDR3 is CATSDLRLAGADEQFF. The CDR3 coding sequence is TGTGCCACCAGTGATTTACGGCTAGCGGGGGCGGATGAGCAGTTCTTC.

The chain couples TRBV19 to TRBJ1-1; D gene ambiguous. Germline CDR1 and CDR2: LNHDA and SQIVND (reference sequence). V gave up 7 bases and J gave up 1 base, with 13 bases separating them. This CDR3 region has 14 residues. Written as DNA, the CDR3 is TGTGCCAGTACCCAAAACCCGGGGAACACTGAAGCTTTCTTT. This translates into CASTQNPGNTEAFF.